This T cell receptor (beta chain) was recovered during a study of regulatory T cells in long-lasting Graves disease. This clonotype was picked up many times. Trimming pared 6 bases from V and 1 base from J, leaving 18 bases between. CDR3 length: 15 amino acids. CDR1 is DFQATT, CDR2 SNEGSKA, per germline (reference sequence). Libraries of TCR beta came from iRepertoire HTBI primers plus Arm-PCR of CDR3 regions. Each CDR3 protein gets one entry after TCRdb re-called the multiplex PCR reads with MiXCR. The table shows roughly 360,000 distinct CDR3 sequences, with over 9.5% occurring only once. Time point given: newly diagnosed GD, antithyroid drugs for less than 3 months. Preparation of the TCR library used RNA extracted from PBMCs. This same sample was also taken into another study, of T cells in Graves' hyperthyroidism and ophthalmopathy. That report adds: Patients aged 18 to 65 had newly diagnosed hyperthyroidism lasting under 2 months. The HTBI primer set drove a first-round RT-PCR of the TCR CDR3.

The sequencing used peripheral blood mononuclear cells (PBMCs), collected at new diagnosis, from a patient treated with antithyroid drugs. This rearrangement joins TRBV20-1 to TRBJ1-1, with a tentative D call TRBD1 (5 bases). The origin of this receptor is a woman under 30 with Graves disease. This CDR3 reads CSAERGVGANTEAFF. The CDR3 region has the DNA TGCAGTGCCGAGAGAGGCGTCGGGGCGAACACTGAAGCTTTCTTT.